This TCR beta chain was recovered during a study of T-cell reconstitution after alpha-beta-depleted transplantation in children. The CDR3 has 13 residues. CDR1 is KGHSH, CDR2 LQKENI, per germline. V lost 3 bases to trimming and J lost 11 bases, with 16 bases between them. For TCRbeta, the library was prepared with unique molecular identifiers. TCRdb re-called the PCR reads with MiXCR, one entry per CDR3 protein. The sample lists 90,000 to 130,000 distinct CDR3 sequences; approximately 10% were seen once. The TCR comes from a human donor who donated a stem cell graft to a child with acute lymphoblastic leukemia. Material: PBMCs from the stem cell graft donor, obtained from the stem cell graft. This chain uses TRBV18 with TRBJ1-1; D perhaps matches TRBD1 (6 bases). This CDR3 reads CASSPTGYASAFF. Here the CDR3 DNA reads TGTGCCAGCTCACCCACAGGGTATGCTTCTGCTTTCTTT.